This T cell receptor (beta chain) appears in the sequencing data of a study of shared clonotypes between healthy human individuals. The CDR3 runs to 13 residues. CDR1 is LNHDA and CDR2 is SQIVND in the germline V gene (reference sequence). V gave up 6 bases and J gave up 5 bases; unmatched junction bases: 6. On sorted subsets, replicate PCRs used about 0.2 ug DNA, or roughly 30,000 T cell genomes. Assay: immunoSEQ multiplex PCR; the TCRdb copy retains only in-frame clones and omits some. The sample yields about 1.1 million clones, 60% to 85% seen once. This clone was recorded once. V gene TRBV19 combines with J gene TRBJ1-1, with TRBD1 matching 7 bases. Sequencing input: memory CD4+ T cells from PBMCs. The subset: CD45RA-negative fraction. This receptor was identified in a young man in good health. Some clones in this sample may be carry-over from other donors' samples. CDR3 loop: CASRLTGLTEAFF. Written as DNA, the CDR3 is TGTGCCAGTAGGCTGACAGGGTTGACTGAAGCTTTCTTT.